This note documents a single T cell receptor beta chain sequence. A few counts support this clone. Its antigen is unknown. Per-base qualities were not stored, and no clone one base away is much larger. From cysteine to phenylalanine, the CDR3 is 14 amino acids long. Only the CDR3 DNA stays, 42 bases, in frame from base 1. V has 5 bases trimmed and J has 3 bases trimmed; junction bases matching no gene number 4. CDR1 SEHNR and CDR2 FQNEAQ were looked up in the germline V gene (reference sequence). This record belongs to a study of blood T cell repertoires in COVID-19 (TCRdb year 2020). About the investigation overall: Samples from collaborators originated in the United States, Italy and Spain and spanned both the acute and convalescent phases of COVID-19. Nearly every sample came with metadata listing a de-identified subject ID, COVID-19 status, age in years and sex. The samples were drawn from two sources: the first 160 participants of the ongoing ImmuneRACE study, and over 950 subjects contributed by 6 global collaborators. Where HLA class I and class II types were available, the types were taken from metadata supplied by the sample provider, not from assay-based typing. The prospective study material was composed of cDNA or gDNA derived from T cells, B-cell-depleted T cells, or PBMCs. Subjects who had been exposed to COVID-19, were actively infected with it, or had recovered from it provided the deeply sampled blood TCRbeta repertoires that made up the dataset. The repertoires were released in a freely available public database meant as a resource for research on the immune response to SARS-CoV-2. Results the study describes overall, beyond this receptor: The amount of clinical and demographic metadata varied by source and participant and was provided uncurated.

Each collaborating institution followed its own protocols to collect whole blood in K2EDTA tubes. For TCRbeta analysis, collaborator samples were shipped as frozen whole blood, as isolated PBMCs, or as DNA extracted from either sample type. TCRbeta CDR3 regions were amplified from genomic DNA using the immunoSEQ Assay, a bias-controlled multiplex PCR. From the authors' description of their analysis: The number of nucleated cells in each sample was estimated by amplification of reference gene primers within the assay. To quantify the absolute abundance of each unique TCRbeta CDR3 rearrangement, sequence reads were collapsed and filtered. For each sample, productive Simpson clonality was calculated as the square root of Simpson's diversity index across productive rearrangements. The source is immuneACCESS, and TCRdb retained only in-frame sequences with V and J called. Part of the clones is not carried over; for the studies checked, unresolved V genes explain less than half of this, and the remainder is unexplained. V, J and clone size are those of that table, while D and trimming were read from the DNA. The table for this sample lists roughly 200,000 clones; more than 80% of them were counted only once. Of the sample, 7.5% to 9.5% is held by the ten largest clones.

This receptor was identified in a woman aged 55-69 years with acute or convalescent COVID-19. The sequence links TRBV7-9 to TRBJ1-2; a stretch of 9 junction bases matches TRBD1. The sequencing sample was made of peripheral blood. The CDR3: CASSPRQGDYGYTF. The nucleotide sequence reads as follows: TGTGCCAGCAGCCCGCGACAGGGGGACTATGGCTACACCTTC.